This T cell receptor beta chain stems from a study of blood T cell repertoires in COVID-19. Looking at the study overall: Samples taken during acute and convalescent COVID-19 were collected in the United States, Italy and Spain.

The trim removed 0 bases at V and 1 base at J, leaving 9 bases unmatched. Per germline, CDR1 SGDLS and CDR2 YYNGEE. This CDR3 spans 19 amino acids. Data came from immunoSEQ multiplex PCR; TCRdb stores just in-frame clones and leaves some out. Of 100,000 to 150,000 clones detected, approximately 90% appear once; the ten largest clones hold 0.95% to 1.5%. The rearrangement links TRBV9 to TRBJ2-3; 12 bases are shared with TRBD2. This receptor was taken from a woman older than 75 with acute or convalescent COVID-19. Sequencing was done on a sample of peripheral blood. In DNA, the CDR3 is TGTGCCAGCAGCGTAGCGGTTTTGGGACTAGCGGGCGGCACAGATACGCAGTATTTT. Translating gives CASSVAVLGLAGGTDTQYF.